What follows are 31 T cell receptor beta chains derived from one specimen sequenced in a study of blood T cell repertoires in COVID-19. Here immunoSEQ multiplex PCR was the method, and the copy in TCRdb shows in-frame clones only, minus some. The data contain roughly 88,000 clones, 70% to 90% of them singletons. The specimen sequenced was peripheral blood. The receptors were gathered from a woman aged 60-75 years with COVID-19, enrolled during active disease.

The chain recombines TRBV6-5 with TRBJ2-5; 9 bases map to TRBD1. Per the germline V gene, CDR1 is MNHEY and CDR2 is SVGAGI. The length of the CDR3 is 15 residues. V lost 5 bases to trimming and J lost 4 bases; unmatched junction nucleotides: 8. CDR3 DNA sequence: TGTGCCAGCAGTCACGGGGACAGGGAGGTAGAGACCCAGTACTTC. It encodes CASSHGDREVETQYF.

V and J are TRBV12-5 and TRBJ1-1, with D tentatively TRBD1 (5 bases). The germline V and J ends were trimmed by 4 bases and 4 bases, with 16 bases remaining between them. This CDR3 comprises 15 residues. Germline lookup yields CDR1 LGHNT and CDR2 FRNRAP. CDR3 bases: TGTGCTAGTGGTTCCGGTGGCAGGGTGGGCACTGAAGCTTTCTTT. This sequence encodes CASGSGGRVGTEAFF.

The CDR3 here is CASSPQGASYGYTF. The DNA of the CDR3 is TGTGCCAGCAGCCCGCAGGGGGCTAGCTATGGCTACACCTTC. The chain carries TRBV11-1 and TRBJ1-2; 8 bases are shared with TRBD1. Germline V gene sequence: CDR1 SGHAT, CDR2 FQDESV (reference sequence). J was trimmed by 4 bases and V by 5 bases; bases with no gene match: 6. CDR3 length: 14 residues.

The rearrangement uses TRBV2 and TRBJ2-3; D is unclear. Germline assignment: CDR1 SNHLY and CDR2 FYNNEI. Trimming took off 6 bases at V and 3 bases at J, with 10 bases between the two ends. The CDR3 runs to 13 residues. The CDR3 spells CASRELLTDTQYF. CDR3 nucleotide sequence: TGTGCCAGCAGGGAGTTACTTACAGATACGCAGTATTTT.

V is TRBV9 and J is TRBJ2-7, with 11 bases that match TRBD2. V gave up 4 bases and J gave up 5 bases; unmatched junction bases: 8. Germline values: CDR1 SGDLS, CDR2 YYNGEE. This CDR3 has 15 residues. CDR3 nucleotide sequence: TGTGCCAGCAGCACGGGACTAGCGGAAGTTGACGAGCAGTACTTC. It codes for CASSTGLAEVDEQYF.

The J gene is TRBJ2-7, the V gene TRBV27, with 10 bases aligning to TRBD2. V shed 6 bases and J 7 bases; nucleotides not matched to a gene: 12. The germline CDR1 and CDR2 sequences are MNHEY and SMNVEV (reference sequence). This CDR3 is built from 15 residues. CDR3 nucleotide sequence: TGTGCCAGCAGCCGAGAGCGGGGGGGCCCTGTAGAGCAGTACTTC. It codes for CASSRERGGPVEQYF.

The chain employs TRBV7-2 and TRBJ1-1, with D possibly TRBD1 on 5 matching bases. Germline V gene sequence: CDR1 SGHTA, CDR2 FQGNSA. This CDR3 has 13 amino acids. Trimming stripped 2 bases from V and 1 base from J, with 5 bases between. The CDR3 DNA is TGTGCCAGCAGCTTACAGGGGAACACTGAAGCTTTCTTT. It codes for CASSLQGNTEAFF.

The rearrangement joins TRBV5-4 to TRBJ2-5; TRBD2 matches 8 bases. V trimming: 4 bases; J trimming: 0 bases; junction bases outside the gene matches: 8. Germline V gives CDR1 SGHNT, CDR2 YYREEE (reference sequence). The CDR3 is made up of 16 amino acids. The CDR3 coding sequence is TGTGCCAGCAGCCCCCGGGGGGGGTTGGACCAAGAGACCCAGTACTTC. Its translation: CASSPRGGLDQETQYF.

This chain links TRBV19 with TRBJ2-5, with a possible D match to TRBD1 (6 bases). The CDR3 spans 16 residues. V lost 3 bases and J 5 bases, leaving 19 bases between the germline ends. Germline values: CDR1 LNHDA, CDR2 SQIVND (reference sequence). Here the CDR3 DNA reads TGTGCCAGTAGTATGGTGGGGGCAGGGTTGGGCGAGACCCAGTACTTC. Its protein is CASSMVGAGLGETQYF.

The V gene is TRBV30, the J gene TRBJ1-1; 8 bases match TRBD1. V trimming: 7 bases; J trimming: 3 bases; junction bases outside the gene matches: 4. Germline V gives CDR1 GTSNPN, CDR2 SVGIG (reference sequence). This CDR3 spans 12 amino acids. The CDR3 protein is CASWDRHTEAFF. The CDR3 region has the DNA TGTGCCTCCTGGGACAGGCACACTGAAGCTTTCTTT.

V and J are TRBV3-1 (or the pseudogene TRBV3-2) and TRBJ2-7; the D gene is possibly TRBD1 (6 bases). The CDR3 length is 14 residues. V was shortened by 1 base and J by 3 bases, with 10 bases between the two germline ends. Germline assignment: CDR1 LGHDT and CDR2 YNNKEL (reference sequence). The DNA for the CDR3 is TGTGCCAGCAGCCAAGGGGACAAGCGCTACGAGCAGTACTTC. It specifies CASSQGDKRYEQYF.

The chain has TRBV19 and TRBJ2-5, with 8 bases identical to TRBD2. Trimming took 8 bases from V and 9 from J; bases not matched to a gene: 8. The CDR3 loop spans 12 amino acids. From germline, CDR1 is LNHDA and CDR2 SQIVND (reference sequence). The CDR3 reads CASGGWRGAQYF. The CDR3 DNA follows: TGTGCCAGTGGGGGCTGGCGGGGGGCCCAGTACTTC.

CDR3 sequence reads: CASSPRFRGRREQYF. Written as DNA, the CDR3 is TGTGCCAGCAGTCCACGATTCAGGGGAAGGAGAGAGCAGTACTTC. The V call is TRBV6-2 or TRBV6-3, the J call TRBJ2-7; maybe TRBD1 (6 bases). Germline CDR1 reads MNHEY; CDR2 reads SVGEGT. The CDR3 sequence is 15 residues long. V lost 5 bases to trimming and J lost 7 bases, with 21 bases between them.

This clone was recorded once. This chain links TRBV13 with TRBJ2-2; D possibly corresponds to TRBD1 (6 bases). Per germline, CDR1 PRHDT and CDR2 FYEKMQ (reference sequence). The CDR3 contains 13 residues. Between the trimmed V and J ends, which lost 11 bases and 3 bases, there was a span of 13 bases. This chain's CDR3 is CALEQGDTGELFF. The CDR3 DNA reads TGTGCCTTGGAACAGGGTGACACCGGGGAGCTGTTTTTT.

This rearrangement joins TRBV7-2 to TRBJ2-1; perhaps TRBD2 as D (7 bases). Germline CDR1 is SGHTA and CDR2 is FQGNSA. V dropped 1 base and J dropped 2 bases, with 12 bases sitting between them. The CDR3 has 16 residues. The CDR3 nucleotides read TGTGCCAGCAGCTTAGTGGGCGGGGGCGCCTACAATGAGCAGTTCTTC. This gives the protein CASSLVGGGAYNEQFF.

In its sample, this clone was seen a few times. V and J are TRBV6-5 and TRBJ1-5; TRBD1 might be the D (5 bases). This CDR3 comprises 14 residues. The germline V gene encodes CDR1 MNHEY and CDR2 SVGAGI. V shed 7 bases and J shed 6 bases, with 16 bases lying between them. Here the CDR3 reads CASTAQGSGQPQHF. The DNA of the CDR3 is TGTGCCAGCACCGCGCAGGGCTCGGGTCAGCCCCAGCATTTT.

The chain links TRBV9 to TRBJ2-5; 11 nucleotides line up with TRBD2. Germline CDR1 SGDLS, CDR2 YYNGEE. CDR3 length: 15 residues. The ends lost 4 bases at V and 4 bases at J; junction bases unmatched: 6. CDR3 loop: CASSPGLAGGETQYF. CDR3 DNA sequence: TGTGCCAGCAGCCCCGGACTAGCGGGCGGAGAGACCCAGTACTTC.

This clone was detected a few times. The chain uses TRBV6-2 or TRBV6-3 and TRBJ1-3; 11 bases line up with TRBD1. Trimming removed 2 bases from V and 11 bases from J; junction bases left unmatched: 14. The CDR3 contains 17 residues. The germline V gene has CDR1 MNHEY and CDR2 SVGEGT. The CDR3 DNA reads TGTGCCAGCAGTTACCCAGGACAGGGGGCGAAGGCCGGCGCCATATATTTT. Protein: CASSYPGQGAKAGAIYF.

This clone has only a few counts. The chain carries TRBV19 and TRBJ1-1, with 7 bases aligning to TRBD1. The ends lost 6 bases at V and 1 base at J; junction bases unmatched: 5. Germline V CDR1 and CDR2: LNHDA, SQIVND (reference sequence). The CDR3 is 14 amino acids. The CDR3 DNA follows: TGTGCCAGTAGCCACAGGGGCGCGAACACTGAAGCTTTCTTT. The encoded protein is CASSHRGANTEAFF.

The gene calls are TRBV2 and TRBJ1-3; D perhaps matches TRBD1 (5 bases). V was shortened by 5 bases and J by 0 bases, with 14 bases between the two germline ends. The CDR3 has 16 amino acids. Germline lookup yields CDR1 SNHLY and CDR2 FYNNEI. CDR3 sequence: CASSFTTGISGNTIYF. CDR3 in DNA: TGTGCCAGCAGTTTTACAACAGGAATCTCTGGAAACACCATATATTTT.

Only a few counts were recorded for this clone. The chain combines TRBV9 with TRBJ1-5, with TRBD1 matching 7 bases. The CDR3 has 13 residues. Germline CDR1 reads SGDLS; CDR2 reads YYNGEE. J lost 6 bases, V lost 4 bases, and 4 bases had no gene match. The CDR3 region is CASSPQGTQPQHF. The CDR3 region has the DNA TGTGCCAGCAGCCCACAGGGGACTCAGCCCCAGCATTTT.

As concerns this clone: One end of the junction is discordant with germline, which a read error may explain. The chain couples TRBV27 to TRBJ1-2; 10 bases agree with TRBD1. This CDR3 has 14 amino acids. CDR1 is MNHEY, CDR2 SMNVEV, per germline (reference sequence). CDR3 loop: CASTLGTGDSGYTF. The CDR3 DNA follows: TGTGCCAGCACTTTAGGGACAGGGGACTCGGGCTACACCTTC.

The V call is TRBV19, the J call TRBJ2-1; D remains unclear. CDR1 is LNHDA, CDR2 SQIVND, per germline (reference sequence). V lost 1 base and J 8 bases, leaving 3 bases between the germline ends. CDR3 length equals 11 residues. In DNA form, the CDR3 reads TGTGCCAGTAGTATAGTCGATGAGCAGTTCTTC. Amino acid sequence: CASSIVDEQFF.

The count of this clone is one. This chain joins TRBV7-2 and TRBJ2-2; D is ambiguous. Germline-derived CDR1 and CDR2 are SGHTA and FQGNSA. Trimming took 1 base from V and 2 from J, leaving 8 bases between them. This CDR3 spans 15 amino acids. CDR3 in amino acids: CASSLVSVNTGELFF. The CDR3 nucleotides are TGTGCCAGCAGCTTAGTGTCGGTTAACACCGGGGAGCTGTTTTTT.

This clone was found once. The chain combines TRBV3-1 (or the pseudogene TRBV3-2) with TRBJ1-2; D unclear. The CDR3 has 15 residues. V lost 3 bases and J 5 bases, leaving 16 bases between the germline ends. Germline V lookup: CDR1 LGHDT, CDR2 YNNKEL (reference sequence). CDR3 DNA sequence: TGTGCCAGCAGCCACGGGCCCCGGAGGTCGTATGGCTACACCTTC. This codes for CASSHGPRRSYGYTF.

This clone was detected a few times. This CDR3 is also generated by other DNA sequences in the sample. V and J are TRBV27 and TRBJ2-7, with 9 bases that match TRBD2. The trim removed 5 bases at V and 4 bases at J, leaving 9 bases unmatched. The CDR3 is 15 residues long. The germline gives CDR1 MNHEY, CDR2 SMNVEV (reference sequence). This CDR3 reads CASSPKAGGSYEQYF. CDR3 in DNA: TGTGCCAGCAGTCCGAAAGCGGGGGGAAGTTACGAGCAGTACTTC.

V and J are TRBV6-5 and TRBJ1-6, with TRBD1 matching over 10 bases. CDR3 length equals 14 residues. The V gene end was trimmed by 6 bases and the J gene end by 5 bases; junction bases not matched to a gene: 1. CDR1 is MNHEY, CDR2 SVGAGI, per germline. In nucleotides, the CDR3 is TGTGCCAGCAGGACAGGGGGCCATAATTCACCCCTCCACTTT. Protein: CASRTGGHNSPLHF.

The rearrangement links TRBV7-9 to TRBJ1-1; TRBD1 aligns across 7 bases. The CDR3 loop spans 14 amino acids. Unmatched junction bases numbered 5, after V lost 5 bases and J lost 2 bases. Germline-derived CDR1 and CDR2 are SEHNR and FQNEAQ (reference sequence). CDR3 nucleotide sequence: TGTGCCAGCAGCATGGACAGGTCCAACACTGAAGCTTTCTTT. It is translated as CASSMDRSNTEAFF.

The V gene is TRBV10-3, the J gene TRBJ1-3; no clear D. Trimming removed 3 bases at V and 4 bases at J, with 16 bases between. The CDR3 runs 16 residues. Germline CDR1 is ENHRY and CDR2 is SYGVKD. The DNA of the CDR3 is TGTGCCATCAGTGACGGAGGTAGGGCAGGAGGAAACACCATATATTTT. It codes for CAISDGGRAGGNTIYF.

The J gene is TRBJ2-1, the V gene TRBV7-3, with 13 bases that match TRBD2. CDR1 and CDR2 from the germline V gene are SGHTA and FQGTGA. CDR3 size: 15 residues. Germline trimming cut 4 bases from V and 10 bases from J; bases unmatched to any gene: 7. The DNA for the CDR3 is TGTGCCAGCAGCTCGGGACTAGCGGGGAGGCGGGAGCAGTTCTTC. Translation: CASSSGLAGRREQFF. The variable domain in full, completed from reference TRBV7-3 and TRBJ2-1, reads GAGVSQTPSNKVTEKGKYVELRCDPISGHTALYWYRQSLGQGPEFLIYFQGTGAADDSGLPNDRFFAVRPEGSVSTLKIQRTERGDSAVYLCASSSGLAGRREQFFGPGTRLTVL.

The V and J genes are TRBV5-4 and TRBJ2-1, with TRBD1 identical over 7 bases. The V gene's germline CDR1 is SGHNT and CDR2 YYREEE (reference sequence). Unmatched junction bases numbered 6, after V lost 3 bases and J lost 3 bases. The CDR3 is 15 amino acids. The CDR3 spells CASSSGTADYNEQFF. DNA for the CDR3: TGTGCCAGCAGCTCCGGGACAGCGGACTACAATGAGCAGTTCTTC.